Below, one T cell receptor beta chain is given with its context. It has no known antigen specificity. Qualities for individual bases were not recorded, and no much larger clone is one base off. These data belong to a study of blood T cell repertoires in COVID-19 (TCRdb year 2020). Turning to the overall study: Samples covering the acute and convalescent phases of COVID-19 were provided by collaborators in the United States, Italy and Spain. The repertoires were released in a freely available public database meant as a resource for research on the immune response to SARS-CoV-2. The dataset comprised deeply sampled blood TCRbeta repertoires from subjects exposed to, actively infected with, or recovered from COVID-19. Samples were obtained from the ongoing ImmuneRACE study (first 160 participants) and from 1,254 subjects provided by 6 global collaborators. The prospective study material was composed of cDNA or gDNA derived from T cells, B-cell-depleted T cells, or PBMCs. Where available, HLA class I and class II types were taken from metadata supplied by the sample provider and were not determined by assay-based typing. The sample metadata nearly always contained a de-identified subject ID, COVID-19 status, age in years and sex. The research as a whole found: How much clinical and demographic metadata was included differed by source and by participant, and the metadata was provided uncurated.

Each collaborating institution followed its own protocols to collect whole blood in K2EDTA tubes. For TCRbeta analysis, collaborators shipped samples as frozen whole blood, isolated PBMCs, or DNA extracted from either of those sample types. From the cysteine up to the phenylalanine, the CDR3 has a length of 14 residues. CDR3 DNA is the only sequence kept; it has 42 bases, read in frame from the first base. CDR1 and CDR2, per the germline V gene, are SGHDN and FVKESK. The junction shows trimming of 0 bases on V and 5 bases on J, plus 10 bases between the germline ends. TCRbeta CDR3 regions were amplified from genomic DNA by means of the immunoSEQ Assay, a bias-controlled multiplex PCR. The authors' pipeline ran thus. Nucleated cell counts per sample were estimated from amplification of reference gene primers within the assay. Sequence reads were collapsed and filtered to measure the absolute abundance of every unique TCRbeta CDR3 rearrangement. Productive Simpson clonality was computed per sample as the square root of Simpson's diversity index over productive rearrangements. TCRdb retrieved this table from immuneACCESS and kept in-frame rearrangements only. Not all clones are present; in checked studies, unresolved V genes account for under half, and no reason is known for the remainder. From that table come the V and J calls and clone size; the DNA was used to work out D and trimming. This sample holds some 75,000 clones; roughly 90% were observed only once. Roughly 0.58% of the sample rests with the top ten.

The material sequenced was peripheral blood. The TCR comes from a man in his 60s with acute or convalescent COVID-19. The V and J segments used are TRBV14 and TRBJ2-5; the best D guess is TRBD1, with 6 bases matching. CDR3 reads: CASSQDFQGETQYF. The DNA reads as follows: TGTGCCAGCAGCCAAGATTTCCAGGGGGAGACCCAGTACTTC.